These 14 T cell receptor beta chains were sequenced from one sample in a study of blood T cell repertoires in COVID-19. The protocol was immunoSEQ multiplex PCR, while the TCRdb copy is restricted to in-frame clones and leaves out a portion. Of over 250,000 clones listed, about 89% are singletons. Sequenced: peripheral blood. The receptors stem from a woman aged 40-49 years who had recovered from COVID-19.

The rearrangement joins TRBV18 to TRBJ2-7, with D unresolved. Germline V gives CDR1 KGHSH, CDR2 LQKENI. V was trimmed by 0 bases and J by 5 bases, leaving 5 bases between them. The CDR3 extends over 12 amino acids. Here the CDR3 DNA reads TGTGCCAGCTCACCACCGCACAACGAGCAGTACTTC. Its translation is CASSPPHNEQYF.

The chain uses TRBV25-1 and TRBJ1-1, with 10 bases aligning to TRBD1. The V gene end was trimmed by 8 bases and the J gene end by 10 bases; junction bases not matched to a gene: 7. The CDR3 is made up of 12 amino acids. In germline, CDR1 is MGHDK, CDR2 SYGVNS. The CDR3 DNA sequence: TGTGCCAGCCCCCGCCGGGACAGGGGAGCTTTCTTT. Translation: CASPRRDRGAFF.

In this sample, this clone turned up a few times. The rearrangement links TRBV2 to TRBJ2-7, with D unclear. This CDR3 is built from 14 residues. V gave up 0 bases and J gave up 1 base, with 7 bases separating them. Germline CDR1 reads SNHLY; CDR2 reads FYNNEI. This CDR3 reads CASSEALTSYEQYF. Written as DNA, the CDR3 is TGTGCCAGCAGTGAAGCGCTGACTTCCTACGAGCAGTACTTC.

The V call is TRBV9, the J call TRBJ2-1; 8 bases fit TRBD1. V dropped 2 bases and J dropped 2; count of bases not matched to a gene: 3. Germline CDR1 and CDR2: SGDLS and YYNGEE. The CDR3 runs to 15 residues. The CDR3 loop reads CASSVTGGTYNEQFF. In DNA form, the CDR3 reads TGTGCCAGCAGCGTTACAGGGGGGACCTACAATGAGCAGTTCTTC.

CDR3 region: CASSIGRANYGYTF. In DNA form, the CDR3 reads TGTGCCAGTAGTATTGGCAGGGCTAACTATGGCTACACCTTC. The V gene is TRBV19, the J gene TRBJ1-2; D might be TRBD1 (5 bases). The CDR3 spans 14 residues. V lost 3 bases, J lost 0 bases, and 8 bases lay in between. The germline CDR1 and CDR2 sequences are LNHDA and SQIVND (reference sequence).

The chain recombines TRBV15 with TRBJ2-7, with 9 positions matching TRBD1. This CDR3 has 13 amino acids. CDR1 LNHNV and CDR2 YYDKDF come from the germline V gene (reference sequence). The J segment lost 3 bases and the V segment lost 5 bases, leaving 2 bases of the junction unmatched. CDR3 bases: TGTGCCACCAGCTCGGACAGGGGCTACGAGCAGTACTTC. Amino acids: CATSSDRGYEQYF.

Of note for this clone: Other DNA variants within this sample encode the same CDR3. V and J are TRBV11-2 and TRBJ1-2; no reliable D call. This CDR3 has 13 residues. In germline, CDR1 is SGHAT, CDR2 FQNNGV. Trimming removed 0 bases at V and 3 bases at J, with 5 bases between. The DNA of the CDR3 is TGTGCCAGCAGCTTAGATCGGGACTATGGCTACACCTTC. Its protein product is CASSLDRDYGYTF.

This rearrangement joins TRBV5-1 to TRBJ1-1; 12 bases are a match to TRBD1. Germline loops: CDR1 SGHRS, CDR2 YFSETQ. V was pared by 3 bases and J by 5 bases, with 5 bases of the junction left unmatched. The CDR3 has 15 amino acids. This CDR3 is CASSSGQGARTEAFF. In DNA form, the CDR3 reads TGCGCCAGCAGCTCGGGACAGGGGGCGAGGACTGAAGCTTTCTTT.

The chain recombines TRBV5-4 with TRBJ2-6; perhaps TRBD1 as D (6 bases). V lost 6 bases, J lost 2 bases, and 9 bases lay in between. This CDR3 spans 14 amino acids. Germline CDR1 and CDR2: SGHNT and YYREEE (reference sequence). The CDR3: CASTHRAGANVLTF. The CDR3 region has the DNA TGTGCCAGCACGCACAGGGCTGGGGCCAACGTCCTGACTTTC.

J is TRBJ1-4 and V is TRBV19; a possible D gene is TRBD1 (6 bases). The CDR3 is made up of 15 amino acids. Per the germline V gene, CDR1 is LNHDA and CDR2 is SQIVND (reference sequence). V was pared by 3 bases and J by 7 bases, with 15 bases between. CDR3 protein: CASSIVRGAAEKLFF. The DNA of the CDR3 is TGTGCCAGTAGTATTGTGCGGGGGGCGGCTGAAAAACTGTTTTTT.

CDR3 DNA: TGTGCCAGCAGTTACGTGGCAGAAACTCAGCCCCAGCATTTT. It specifies CASSYVAETQPQHF. The rearrangement uses TRBV6-2 or TRBV6-3 and TRBJ1-5; no clear D. Germline V lookup: CDR1 MNHEY, CDR2 SVGEGT. This CDR3 is built from 14 residues. V dropped 2 bases and J dropped 6 bases, with 11 bases sitting between them.

A remark on this clone: At one of its ends the junction is not consistent with the germline gene, which may arise from a read error. This chain uses TRBV5-5 with TRBJ1-1; no clear D. The CDR3 is made up of 14 amino acids. Germline values: CDR1 SGHKS, CDR2 YYEKEE (reference sequence). The CDR3 loop is CASNLRGLNTEAFF. The DNA of the CDR3 is TGTGCCAGCAACTTGAGAGGGTTGAACACTGAAGCTTTCTTT.

The CDR3 sequence is CASSTTGGAWYGYTF. CDR3 nucleotides: TGTGCCAGCAGTACTACAGGGGGCGCCTGGTATGGCTACACCTTC. This chain connects TRBV27 to TRBJ1-2; 9 bases agree with TRBD1. The CDR3 sequence is 15 residues long. The germline V gene encodes CDR1 MNHEY and CDR2 SMNVEV (reference sequence). V lost 5 bases, J lost 5 bases, and 9 bases stayed unmatched.

This sequence joins TRBV12-3 or TRBV12-4 and TRBJ1-1, with 10 bases fitting TRBD1. Trimming at V came to 5 bases and at J to 7 bases, leaving 4 bases not matched to a gene. The CDR3 spans 13 residues. Here the CDR3 DNA reads TGTGCCAGCAGTCCGGGACAGGGGTTTGAAGCTTTCTTT. Translation gives CASSPGQGFEAFF.